Listed here are 10 T cell receptor beta chains from one sample, sequenced in a study of metastatic and nonmetastatic thyroid tumors. TCRdb ran MiXCR on the PCR reads. The data contain under 25,000 clones, roughly a quarter of them singletons. No treatment had been given to any patient before thyroid surgery. Source material: blood. All receptors derive from a female donor with papillary thyroid cancer or a benign thyroid nodule (not recorded which). Some clones in this sample may be carry-over from other donors' samples.

This chain uses TRBV20-1 with TRBJ1-5; D is perhaps TRBD1 (6 bases). V was pared by 7 bases and J by 0 bases, with 13 bases between. CDR1 is DFQATT and CDR2 is SNEGSKA in the germline V gene (reference sequence). The CDR3 is 14 amino acids. Here the CDR3 reads CSVESGDSNQPQHF. The CDR3 DNA reads TGCAGTGTCGAGTCAGGGGATAGCAATCAGCCCCAGCATTTT.

The genes are TRBV5-8 and TRBJ2-7, with D possibly TRBD2 on 6 matching bases. The CDR3 consists of 14 residues. The V end was cut by 6 bases, the J end by 7 bases, with 20 bases between. In germline, CDR1 is SGHTS, CDR2 YDEGEE. The CDR3 DNA reads as TGTGCCAGCACCAATATTAGCGGCCTTGAGGAGCAGTACTTC. This codes for CASTNISGLEEQYF.

By sample share, this clone is medium-sized. The chain couples TRBV27 to TRBJ2-7; D is perhaps TRBD1 (6 bases). The CDR3 contains 15 residues. Germline V gene sequence: CDR1 MNHEY, CDR2 SMNVEV (reference sequence). The V end lost 4 bases, the J end lost 1 base, and 14 bases lay between the germline ends. CDR3 DNA sequence: TGTGCCAGCAGTTCCTCTCTGACAGGTTCCTACGAGCAGTACTTC. It specifies CASSSSLTGSYEQYF.

This clone showed up many times. The V call is TRBV7-9, the J call TRBJ2-2, with D possibly being TRBD1 (5 bases). Germline values: CDR1 SEHNR, CDR2 FQNEAQ (reference sequence). The CDR3 runs 14 residues. Trimming stripped 5 bases from V and 6 bases from J, with 13 bases between. The CDR3 region has the DNA TGTGCCAGCAGCCCCCGCAGGGTTGCCGGGGAGCTGTTTTTT. Amino acid sequence: CASSPRRVAGELFF. Full variable domain (rest looked up from reference TRBV7-9 and TRBJ2-2): DTGVSQNPRHKITKRGQNVTFRCDPISEHNRLYWYRQTLGQGPEFLTYFQNEAQLEKSRLLSDRFSAERPKGSFSTLEIQRTEQGDSAMYLCASSPRRVAGELFFGEGSRLTVL.

This clone is medium-sized within its sample. The rearrangement links TRBV6-1 to TRBJ2-7, with 10 bases aligning to TRBD2. The CDR3 is 16 residues long. V was pared by 5 bases and J by 0 bases, with 7 bases of the junction left unmatched. Germline lookup yields CDR1 MNHNS and CDR2 SASEGT. CDR3 residues: CASSSSGTSVSYEQYF. In DNA form, the CDR3 reads TGTGCCAGCAGTTCAAGCGGGACTAGCGTCTCCTACGAGCAGTACTTC.

There are a few counts of this clone. The genes are TRBV19 and TRBJ1-1; D gene uncertain. CDR3 length: 14 amino acids. Germline V CDR1 and CDR2: LNHDA, SQIVND (reference sequence). Trimming pared 3 bases from V and 0 bases from J, leaving 8 bases between. The chain's CDR3 is CASSIEGMNTEAFF. The CDR3 DNA is TGTGCCAGTAGTATCGAGGGTATGAACACTGAAGCTTTCTTT.

This chain links TRBV4-2 with TRBJ2-7, with 7 nucleotides matching TRBD1. The V and J ends lost 0 bases and 2 bases, in that order; junction bases with no gene match: 7. The CDR3 contains 16 residues. The germline V gene encodes CDR1 LGHNA and CDR2 YNFKEQ. The DNA for the CDR3 is TGTGCCAGCAGCCAAGACCGGGGACAGATTACCTACGAGCAGTACTTC. It yields the protein CASSQDRGQITYEQYF.

Many counts were recorded for this clone. The V gene is TRBV24-1, the J gene TRBJ2-3; possibly TRBD1 or TRBD2 for D (5 bases each). The V end was cut by 7 bases, the J end by 2 bases, with 12 bases between. The CDR3 runs 14 residues. CDR1 is KGHDR, CDR2 SFDVKD, per germline. DNA of the CDR3: TGTGCCACCAGCCAGAGGGGCCTCACAGATACGCAGTATTTT. It codes for CATSQRGLTDTQYF.

The chain recombines TRBV19 with TRBJ1-1; no reliable D call. Trimming took off 6 bases at V and 4 bases at J, with 18 bases between the two ends. The germline V gene encodes CDR1 LNHDA and CDR2 SQIVND (reference sequence). The CDR3 loop spans 15 amino acids. The CDR3 loop reads CASRMWGGGGTEAFF. The CDR3 coding sequence is TGTGCCAGTAGAATGTGGGGTGGAGGAGGCACTGAAGCTTTCTTT.

This clone was counted between two and nine times. The rearrangement uses TRBV18 and TRBJ2-5; D not resolved. Trimming shortened V by 10 bases and J by 1 base, and 16 bases separated the two germline ends. Germline V gene lookup returns CDR1 KGHSH and CDR2 LQKENI. The length of the CDR3 is 14 residues. The CDR3 is CANCAATLQETQYF. CDR3 in DNA: TGTGCCAACTGCGCAGCTACACTCCAAGAGACCCAGTACTTC.